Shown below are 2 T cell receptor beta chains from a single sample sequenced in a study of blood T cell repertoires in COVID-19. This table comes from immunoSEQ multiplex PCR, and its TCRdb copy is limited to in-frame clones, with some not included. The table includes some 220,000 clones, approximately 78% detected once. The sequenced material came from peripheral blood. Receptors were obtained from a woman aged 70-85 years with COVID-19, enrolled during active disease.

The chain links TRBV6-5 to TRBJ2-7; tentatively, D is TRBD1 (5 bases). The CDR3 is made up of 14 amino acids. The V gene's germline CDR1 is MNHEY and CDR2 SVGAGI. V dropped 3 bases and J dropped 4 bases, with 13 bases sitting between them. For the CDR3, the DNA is TGTGCCAGCAGTTATAAGGGGAAACAGTACGAGCAGTACTTC. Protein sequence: CASSYKGKQYEQYF.

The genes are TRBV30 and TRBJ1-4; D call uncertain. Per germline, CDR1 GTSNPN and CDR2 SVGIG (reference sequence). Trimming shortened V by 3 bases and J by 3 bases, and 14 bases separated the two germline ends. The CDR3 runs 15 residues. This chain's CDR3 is CAWSPGNFANEKLFF. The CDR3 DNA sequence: TGTGCCTGGAGCCCGGGAAATTTTGCTAATGAAAAACTGTTTTTT.